The next 32 T cell receptor beta chains were all read from a single sample in a study of neurological immune-mediated disorders. Each CDR3 protein gets one entry after TCRdb re-called the 5' RACE reads with MiXCR. In the table there are approximately 30,000 distinct CDR3 sequences, approximately 21% of which are singletons. The sequenced sample was PBMCs. All receptors come from a woman aged 55 to 70 in good health.

This clonotype showed up many times. The chain is built from TRBV20-1 and TRBJ2-2, with TRBD2 matching over 9 bases. CDR1 DFQATT and CDR2 SNEGSKA come from the germline V gene (reference sequence). CDR3 length: 17 residues. Trimming at V came to 1 base and at J to 7 bases, leaving 13 bases not matched to a gene. The CDR3, as DNA: TGCAGTGCTAGAGTTATCCCCGGACTAGCGTCGGGCGGGGAGCTGTTTTTT. Its translation is CSARVIPGLASGGELFF.

The sample holds many counts of this clonotype. The chain recombines TRBV6-1 with TRBJ2-5, with 8 bases lining up with TRBD1. J was trimmed by 5 bases and V by 3 bases; bases with no gene match: 5. There are 14 residues in the CDR3. Germline V gene sequence: CDR1 MNHNS, CDR2 SASEGT. The CDR3 protein is CASSDRQGRETQYF. The CDR3 DNA reads TGTGCCAGCAGTGACCGACAGGGGAGGGAGACCCAGTACTTC.

This clonotype occurred many times. The chain couples TRBV10-3 to TRBJ2-7; D is unresolved. CDR1 ENHRY and CDR2 SYGVKD come from the germline V gene. Between the trimmed V and J ends, which lost 2 bases and 7 bases, there was a span of 6 bases. The CDR3 contains 11 residues. CDR3 nucleotide sequence: TGTGCCATCAGTGAGATGGTGGAGCAGTACTTC. As protein: CAISEMVEQYF.

This sequence joins TRBV20-1 and TRBJ2-2; 8 nucleotides line up with TRBD1. This CDR3 is 18 amino acids long. V shed 0 bases and J 1 base; nucleotides not matched to a gene: 10. From germline, CDR1 is DFQATT and CDR2 SNEGSKA (reference sequence). The CDR3 is CSARDEGRQGLNTGELFF. CDR3 in DNA: TGCAGTGCTAGAGATGAGGGGAGACAGGGGTTGAACACCGGGGAGCTGTTTTTT.

This clonotype was picked up many times. The chain is built from TRBV7-2 and TRBJ2-4, with 8 bases that match TRBD2. Germline-derived CDR1 and CDR2 are SGHTA and FQGNSA. With 5 bases clipped from V and 2 bases from J, the junction kept 5 bases outside the gene matches. The CDR3 extends over 15 amino acids. The DNA for the CDR3 is TGTGCCAGCAGCCCGGGGGGGGGGACCAAAAACATTCAGTACTTC. It yields the protein CASSPGGGTKNIQYF.

This clonotype was recorded many times. The chain couples TRBV24-1 to TRBJ2-5, with D tentatively TRBD2 (5 bases). The germline V and J ends were trimmed by 3 bases and 0 bases, with 16 bases remaining between them. The CDR3 extends over 17 amino acids. Germline values: CDR1 KGHDR, CDR2 SFDVKD. Written as DNA, the CDR3 is TGTGCCACCAGTGATCCACGGAGAGGGAAGGACCAAGAGACCCAGTACTTC. Amino acid sequence: CATSDPRRGKDQETQYF.

This chain connects TRBV20-1 to TRBJ2-4, with 9 positions matching TRBD2. V trimming: 6 bases; J trimming: 6 bases; junction bases outside the gene matches: 6. This CDR3 is 13 amino acids long. CDR1 is DFQATT and CDR2 is SNEGSKA in the germline V gene (reference sequence). The CDR3 region is CSAAREGGNIQYF. DNA for the CDR3: TGCAGTGCAGCGCGGGAGGGGGGAAACATTCAGTACTTC.

The genes are TRBV20-1 and TRBJ2-1; D gene unclear. The CDR3 has 12 residues. The germline CDR1 and CDR2 sequences are DFQATT and SNEGSKA (reference sequence). The V end lost 3 bases, the J end lost 7 bases, and 10 bases lay between the germline ends. The CDR3 spells CSASIEDNEQFF. In DNA form, the CDR3 reads TGCAGTGCTAGTATCGAAGATAATGAGCAGTTCTTC.

This clonotype was observed many times. The chain carries TRBV2 and TRBJ1-5, with unresolved D. CDR3 length: 13 amino acids. V lost 8 bases and J lost 0, with 8 bases in between. Germline CDR1 reads SNHLY; CDR2 reads FYNNEI. CDR3 nucleotides: TGTGCCAGCCGACGGTATAGCAATCAGCCCCAGCATTTT. Translation: CASRRYSNQPQHF.

This clonotype occurred many times. The chain has TRBV2 and TRBJ1-1; a weak D match, TRBD1 (6 bases). Per the germline V gene, CDR1 is SNHLY and CDR2 is FYNNEI. Deletions cut 8 bases from V and 1 base from J, with 14 bases between. This CDR3 region has 14 residues. The CDR3 DNA is TGTGCCAGCCTCCCAGGGGCTTCGAACACTGAAGCTTTCTTT. Its translation is CASLPGASNTEAFF.

This clonotype was recorded many times. V and J are TRBV7-2 and TRBJ2-7; a possible D gene is TRBD1 (7 bases). Germline CDR1 reads SGHTA; CDR2 reads FQGNSA. V was cut by 2 bases and J by 3 bases, with 17 bases left in between. The CDR3 loop spans 16 amino acids. Here the CDR3 reads CASSLRVTGEDYEQYF. DNA of the CDR3: TGTGCCAGCAGCTTAAGGGTAACAGGGGAGGACTACGAGCAGTACTTC.

This clonotype came up many times. The J gene is TRBJ2-3, the V gene TRBV7-2, with 10 nucleotides matching TRBD2. The CDR3 consists of 16 residues. The germline V gene encodes CDR1 SGHTA and CDR2 FQGNSA. After removal of 5 bases from V and 5 bases from J, the junction contained 10 bases not matched to a gene. CDR3 in DNA: TGTGCCAGCAGCCCCCCAGCGGGGGGGCTTGGAGATACGCAGTATTTT. Translated, it gives CASSPPAGGLGDTQYF. Combining the CDR3 with reference TRBV7-2 and TRBJ2-3 gives the whole variable domain GAGVSQSPSNKVTEKGKDVELRCDPISGHTALYWYRQSLGQGLEFLIYFQGNSAPDKSGLPSDRFSAERTGGSVSTLTIQRTQQEDSAVYLCASSPPAGGLGDTQYFGPGTRLTVL.

A note on this clonotype: Relative to the germline gene, one junction end is altered; a read error may explain this. The chain is built from TRBV20-1 and TRBJ2-3; the match to TRBD2 covers 7 bases. From germline, CDR1 is DFQATT and CDR2 SNEGSKA (reference sequence). There are 14 residues in the CDR3. CDR3 nucleotide sequence: TGCAGTGCTAGACTCGGGAGGAGCAAAGATACGCACTATTTT. Translating it yields CSARLGRSKDTHYF.

Many counts were recorded for this clonotype. This chain links TRBV4-2 with TRBJ2-7; 11 nucleotides line up with TRBD2. V shed 2 bases and J 1 base; nucleotides not matched to a gene: 4. CDR3 length equals 16 residues. Germline CDR1 is LGHNA and CDR2 is YNFKEQ. In DNA form, the CDR3 reads TGTGCCAGCAGCCAATCTATAGCGGGAGGGTCCTACGAGCAGTACTTC. Encoded protein: CASSQSIAGGSYEQYF.

This clonotype was seen at least ten times. As DNA, the CDR3 is TGTGCCAGCAGCCAAATCAATGGGATGGGTGGCTACACCTTC. Translating gives CASSQINGMGGYTF. This rearrangement joins TRBV7-2 to TRBJ1-2; no clear D gene. The CDR3 spans 14 residues. Germline assignment: CDR1 SGHTA and CDR2 FQGNSA. Trimming removed 5 bases at V and 7 bases at J, with 17 bases between.

The gene calls are TRBV2 and TRBJ1-1; D remains ambiguous. Trimming removed 0 bases from V and 13 bases from J, with 0 bases in between. The germline gives CDR1 SNHLY, CDR2 FYNNEI. The CDR3 contains 8 residues. The CDR3 loop reads CASSEAFF. The CDR3 nucleotides read TGTGCCAGCAGTGAAGCTTTCTTT.

The sample holds many counts of this clonotype. The chain carries TRBV6-2 or TRBV6-3 and TRBJ1-5; D uncertain. CDR3 length equals 16 residues. Deletions cut 0 bases from V and 1 base from J, with 10 bases between. CDR1 MNHEY and CDR2 SVGEGT come from the germline V gene. CDR3 protein: CASSYSMRRSNQPQHF. CDR3 in DNA: TGTGCCAGCAGTTACTCGATGAGGAGAAGCAATCAGCCCCAGCATTTT.

This clonotype was seen repeatedly, ten times or more. The gene calls are TRBV18 and TRBJ2-3, with no clear D. V was pared by 6 bases and J by 3 bases, with 4 bases between. This CDR3 spans 11 amino acids. Germline-derived CDR1 and CDR2 are KGHSH and LQKENI. CDR3: CASSPTDTQYF. The CDR3 nucleotides read TGTGCCAGCTCTCCGACAGATACGCAGTATTTT.

In this sample, this clonotype turned up many times. This chain uses TRBV27 with TRBJ2-7; TRBD1 agrees at 9 bases. Unmatched junction bases numbered 10, after V lost 6 bases and J lost 4 bases. The germline V gene has CDR1 MNHEY and CDR2 SMNVEV (reference sequence). The CDR3 totals 15 residues. CDR3 in amino acids: CASSTSRDRDYEQYF. The CDR3 DNA is TGTGCCAGCAGCACATCCCGGGACAGGGATTACGAGCAGTACTTC.

This clonotype was recorded at least ten times. The genes are TRBV25-1 and TRBJ1-6; 9 nucleotides match TRBD1. The CDR3 sequence is 15 residues long. Germline loops: CDR1 MGHDK, CDR2 SYGVNS. The J segment lost 7 bases and the V segment lost 4 bases, leaving 5 bases of the junction unmatched. DNA for the CDR3: TGTGCCAGCAGTGCGCCGGGACAGGGAAATTCACCCCTCCACTTT. It yields the protein CASSAPGQGNSPLHF. The full variable domain, rest sourced from reference TRBV25-1 and TRBJ1-6, is EADIYQTPRYLVIGTGKKITLECSQTMGHDKMYWYQQDPGMELHLIHYSYGVNSTEKGDLSSESTVSRIRTEHFPLTLESARPSHTSQYLCASSAPGQGNSPLHFGNGTRLTVT.

This clonotype is labeled as medium-sized (0.01 to 0.1%). This chain uses TRBV2 with TRBJ1-6; 7 bases are shared with TRBD1. This CDR3 spans 15 amino acids. Trimming at V came to 5 bases and at J to 10 bases, leaving 11 bases not matched to a gene. Germline assignment: CDR1 SNHLY and CDR2 FYNNEI. In DNA form, the CDR3 reads TGTGCCAGCAGTAATCGACAGGGTGGCGACTCACCCCTCCACTTT. Translated, it gives CASSNRQGGDSPLHF.

Ten or more counts support this clonotype. The rearrangement links TRBV9 to TRBJ1-2, with D unresolved. Trimming left V 3 bases short and J 5 bases short, with 11 bases between. CDR3 size: 13 residues. The V gene's germline CDR1 is SGDLS and CDR2 YYNGEE. The CDR3 is CASSADLEYGYTF. Here the CDR3 DNA reads TGTGCCAGCAGCGCCGACCTAGAATATGGCTACACCTTC. Using reference TRBV9 and TRBJ1-2 for the parts outside the CDR3, the full variable domain is DSGVTQTPKHLITATGQRVTLRCSPRSGDLSVYWYQQSLDQGLQFLIQYYNGEERAKGNILERFSAQQFPDLHSELNLSSLELGDSALYFCASSADLEYGYTFGSGTRLTVV.

This clonotype was counted a few times. The rearrangement uses TRBV29-1 and TRBJ2-3, with D possibly being TRBD1 (6 bases). The CDR3 contains 15 residues. Trimming pared 4 bases from V and 0 bases from J, leaving 14 bases between. The germline V gene has CDR1 SQVTM and CDR2 ANQGSEA. In DNA, the CDR3 is TGCAGCGTTGCCCCGACAGGCGGTAGCACAGATACGCAGTATTTT. This encodes CSVAPTGGSTDTQYF.

This clonotype was observed many times. The chain uses TRBV7-7 and TRBJ2-1; a weak D match, TRBD2 (7 bases). The CDR3 is 15 residues long. Trimming took 5 bases from V and 8 from J, leaving 19 bases between them. The germline CDR1 and CDR2 sequences are SSHAT and FNYEAQ (reference sequence). The CDR3 DNA reads TGTGCCAGCAGCGCAGGGGCGGGAGAGCTCTATGAGCAGTTCTTC. This codes for CASSAGAGELYEQFF.

By share, this clonotype counts as medium-sized. The V gene is TRBV5-1, the J gene TRBJ2-2; D gene unclear. CDR1 and CDR2 (germline): SGHRS, YFSETQ. This CDR3 has 18 amino acids. The V and J ends lost 1 base and 8 bases respectively, with 24 bases between them. CDR3 in amino acids: CASSLTSQNIRHRGELFF. For the CDR3, the DNA is TGCGCCAGCAGCTTGACTTCGCAAAACATACGGCATCGGGGGGAGCTGTTTTTT.

This clonotype is classed as medium-sized. The chain recombines TRBV6-2 or TRBV6-3 with TRBJ2-4; D is undetermined. The CDR3 is 16 amino acids. Between the trimmed V and J ends, which lost 0 bases and 0 bases, there was a span of 9 bases. Germline V gene sequence: CDR1 MNHEY, CDR2 SVGEGT. The CDR3 coding sequence is TGTGCCAGCAGTTACTCTGTCGGGTTAGCCAAAAACATTCAGTACTTC. This codes for CASSYSVGLAKNIQYF.

Points on this clonotype: Lacking the conserved final phenylalanine or tryptophan, this CDR3 likely reflects a read error. V gene TRBV5-1 combines with J gene TRBJ1-2; TRBD1 is a possible D gene (5 bases). The CDR3 is 13 amino acids. CDR1 is SGHRS, CDR2 YFSETQ, per germline. The V and J ends lost 4 bases and 8 bases respectively, with 15 bases between them. This CDR3 is CASSMGLTSGYTS. CDR3 nucleotide sequence: TGCGCCAGCAGCATGGGACTGACTTCGGGCTACACCTCG.

This clonotype is medium-sized (0.01 to 0.1%) in the sample. The rearrangement uses TRBV10-2 and TRBJ2-2; 7 bases are a match to TRBD1. From germline, CDR1 is WSHSY and CDR2 SAAADI. The CDR3 spans 15 residues. V dropped 2 bases and J dropped 4; count of bases not matched to a gene: 4. Here the CDR3 reads CASSEPNRGTGELFF. CDR3 nucleotides: TGCGCCAGCAGTGAGCCGAACAGGGGCACCGGGGAGCTGTTTTTT.

This clonotype has ten or more counts. The V and J genes are TRBV3-1 and TRBJ2-3; 7 bases map to TRBD1. The V gene end was trimmed by 4 bases and the J gene end by 0 bases; junction bases not matched to a gene: 4. The CDR3 spans 15 residues. Germline V gives CDR1 LGHDT, CDR2 YNNKEL (reference sequence). This chain's CDR3 is CASSREGASTDTQYF. In DNA form, the CDR3 reads TGTGCCAGCAGCCGTGAGGGGGCAAGCACAGATACGCAGTATTTT.

The chain uses TRBV7-2 and TRBJ2-2; 9 nucleotides match TRBD2. V gave up 5 bases and J gave up 4 bases; unmatched junction bases: 5. The CDR3 is 15 residues long. CDR1 and CDR2 from the germline V gene are SGHTA and FQGNSA. The CDR3 coding sequence is TGTGCCAGCAGCCAGAGCGGGAGGACCACCGGGGAGCTGTTTTTT. This sequence encodes CASSQSGRTTGELFF.

The table lists this clonotype with many counts. The chain is built from TRBV9 and TRBJ1-6; 9 positions agree with TRBD1. The germline V gene has CDR1 SGDLS and CDR2 YYNGEE. V was pared by 0 bases and J by 3 bases, with 4 bases of the junction left unmatched. CDR3 length equals 17 residues. CDR3 sequence: CASSVASTGGYNSPLHF. CDR3 sequence (DNA): TGTGCCAGCAGCGTAGCTTCGACAGGGGGCTATAATTCACCCCTCCACTTT.

Worth noting for this clonotype: A read error may explain this, as a much larger clone is one base away. The chain is built from TRBV28 and TRBJ2-1; D perhaps matches TRBD1 (6 bases). The germline gives CDR1 MDHEN, CDR2 SYDVKM. Trimming stripped 5 bases from V and 10 bases from J, with 9 bases between. The CDR3 is 11 amino acids. This CDR3 reads CASSTGTEQFF. The CDR3 nucleotides read TGTGCCAGCAGTACCGGGACAGAGCAGTTCTTC.